A selection of T cell receptor beta chains follows, all from one sample in a study of CD8+ T cells in alopecia areata. Profiling relied on immunoSEQ multiplex PCR, and the TCRdb table lists in-frame clones only, not all of them. The table lists 150,000 or so clones, roughly 50% of them singletons, with 16% in the top ten. Sequenced material: CD4+ T cells sorted from blood, taken at approximately week 56, from a patient treated with tofacitinib. The source is a human donor with alopecia areata. Both conserved end residues are part of each CDR3. A D gene is named only where the DNA matches it firmly. A row's size may be missing; if present it is once, few, many or a size class.

cdr3_aa: CATSRDQRGVSYNEQFF
cdr3_nt: TGTGCCACCAGCAGAGATCAGCGGGGCGTCTCCTACAATGAGCAGTTCTTC
v_call: TRBV15
j_call: TRBJ2-1
d_call: TRBD2
clone_size: .

cdr3_aa: CASRDVSGGVPDTQYF
cdr3_nt: TGCGCCAGCAGGGACGTTAGCGGGGGGGTGCCAGATACGCAGTATTTT
v_call: TRBV4-1
j_call: TRBJ2-3
d_call: TRBD2
clone_size: few

cdr3_aa: CAWSPWTGNQPQHF
cdr3_nt: TGTGCCTGGAGTCCTTGGACAGGCAATCAGCCCCAGCATTTT
v_call: TRBV30
j_call: TRBJ1-5
d_call: .
clone_size: .

cdr3_aa: CASSEGGRGETQYF
cdr3_nt: TGTGCCAGCAGTGAAGGAGGAAGGGGAGAGACCCAGTACTTC
v_call: TRBV25-1
j_call: TRBJ2-5
d_call: .
clone_size: .

cdr3_aa: CASKASSGLWETQYF
cdr3_nt: TGTGCCAGCAAGGCGTCTAGCGGGCTATGGGAGACCCAGTACTTC
v_call: TRBV6-5
j_call: TRBJ2-5
d_call: TRBD2
clone_size: .

cdr3_aa: CATSREIIAGTANSPLHF
cdr3_nt: TGTGCCACCAGCAGAGAGATCATCGCCGGTACAGCGAATTCACCCCTCCACTTT
v_call: TRBV15
j_call: TRBJ1-6
d_call: .
clone_size: .

cdr3_aa: CSADDRGEQYF
cdr3_nt: TGCAGTGCGGACGACAGGGGCGAGCAGTACTTC
v_call: TRBV20-1
j_call: TRBJ2-7
d_call: TRBD1
clone_size: .

cdr3_aa: CAWSVSGANVLTF
cdr3_nt: TGTGCCTGGAGCGTCTCTGGGGCCAACGTCCTGACTTTC
v_call: TRBV30
j_call: TRBJ2-6
d_call: .
clone_size: once

cdr3_aa: CASRGTGTGAYEQYF
cdr3_nt: TGCGCCAGCAGGGGGACCGGGACAGGGGCCTACGAGCAGTACTTC
v_call: TRBV5-1
j_call: TRBJ2-7
d_call: TRBD1
clone_size: .

cdr3_aa: CASSEATPGNTIYF
cdr3_nt: TGTGCCAGCAGTGAAGCTACACCTGGAAACACCATATATTTT
v_call: TRBV6-1
j_call: TRBJ1-3
d_call: .
clone_size: .

cdr3_aa: CASSQSMGQGEQYF
cdr3_nt: TGTGCCAGCAGCCAATCCATGGGGCAGGGGGAGCAGTACTTC
v_call: TRBV4-2
j_call: TRBJ2-7
d_call: .
clone_size: .

cdr3_aa: CASTLSGTDTQYF
cdr3_nt: TGCGCCAGTACTCTTTCGGGGACAGATACGCAGTATTTT
v_call: TRBV5-1
j_call: TRBJ2-3
d_call: .
clone_size: .

cdr3_aa: CASSLVRTGGIGEKLFF
cdr3_nt: TGTGCCAGCAGCTTAGTGAGGACAGGGGGCATCGGTGAAAAACTGTTTTTT
v_call: TRBV7-2
j_call: TRBJ1-4
d_call: TRBD1
clone_size: .

cdr3_aa: CSTIRLAGGRTDTQYF
cdr3_nt: TGCAGCACCATTAGACTAGCGGGGGGCCGCACAGATACGCAGTATTTT
v_call: TRBV29-1
j_call: TRBJ2-3
d_call: TRBD2
clone_size: few

cdr3_aa: CSVDTGGSTEAFF
cdr3_nt: TGCAGCGTTGATACGGGGGGGAGCACTGAAGCTTTCTTT
v_call: TRBV29-1
j_call: TRBJ1-1
d_call: .
clone_size: .

cdr3_aa: CASSSWGDFFF
cdr3_nt: TGTGCCAGCAGCTCATGGGGGGACTTCTTCTTC
v_call: TRBV5-6
j_call: TRBJ2-7
d_call: .
clone_size: .

cdr3_aa: CASGTGGTGELFF
cdr3_nt: TGTGCCAGCGGGACAGGGGGCACCGGGGAGCTGTTTTTT
v_call: TRBV6-6
j_call: TRBJ2-2
d_call: TRBD1
clone_size: .

cdr3_aa: CASRQGNTEAFF
cdr3_nt: TGTGCCAGCAGGCAGGGGAACACTGAAGCTTTCTTT
v_call: TRBV4-2
j_call: TRBJ1-1
d_call: .
clone_size: .

cdr3_aa: CASYKRLASTDTQYF
cdr3_nt: TGTGCCAGCTATAAAAGACTGGCTAGCACAGATACGCAGTATTTT
v_call: TRBV6-5
j_call: TRBJ2-3
d_call: .
clone_size: few

cdr3_aa: CAGTVKSNTEAFF
cdr3_nt: TGTGCCGGGACAGTAAAAAGTAACACTGAAGCTTTCTTT
v_call: TRBV30
j_call: TRBJ1-1
d_call: TRBD1
clone_size: few

cdr3_aa: CASSRDARYGYTF
cdr3_nt: TGTGCCAGCAGCCGAGACGCCCGGTACGGCTACACCTTC
v_call: TRBV9
j_call: TRBJ1-2
d_call: .
clone_size: .

cdr3_aa: CASSLLNSTLRLINEQFF
cdr3_nt: TGCGCCAGCAGCCTCCTTAACTCCACCTTGAGGTTGATCAATGAGCAGTTCTTC
v_call: TRBV5-1
j_call: TRBJ2-1
d_call: .
clone_size: .

cdr3_aa: CSGRTPSGNTIYF
cdr3_nt: TGCAGCGGGAGGACCCCCTCTGGAAACACCATATATTTT
v_call: TRBV29-1
j_call: TRBJ1-3
d_call: .
clone_size: .

cdr3_aa: CASSQESALEKLFF
cdr3_nt: TGCGCCAGCAGCCAAGAATCAGCCCTTGAAAAACTGTTTTTT
v_call: TRBV4-1
j_call: TRBJ1-4
d_call: .
clone_size: .

cdr3_aa: CASSSTSGGLSDTQYF
cdr3_nt: TGCGCCAGCAGCTCGACTAGCGGGGGGCTCTCAGATACGCAGTATTTT
v_call: TRBV5-1
j_call: TRBJ2-3
d_call: TRBD2
clone_size: .

cdr3_aa: CASSLARGGFTDTQYF
cdr3_nt: TGTGCCAGCAGCTTAGCGAGGGGCGGTTTCACAGATACGCAGTATTTT
v_call: TRBV7-6
j_call: TRBJ2-3
d_call: .
clone_size: .

cdr3_aa: CASSPTVNQPQHF
cdr3_nt: TGTGCCAGCTCACCGACAGTTAATCAGCCCCAGCATTTT
v_call: TRBV18
j_call: TRBJ1-5
d_call: .
clone_size: .

cdr3_aa: CSVELRTEKGEQFF
cdr3_nt: TGCAGCGTTGAACTGCGGACAGAGAAGGGTGAGCAGTTCTTC
v_call: TRBV29-1
j_call: TRBJ2-1
d_call: .
clone_size: .

cdr3_aa: CASSSGGQSHQPQHF
cdr3_nt: TGTGCCAGCAGTTCGGGTGGTCAGTCCCATCAGCCCCAGCATTTT
v_call: TRBV28
j_call: TRBJ1-5
d_call: .
clone_size: .

cdr3_aa: CSAQRSAQETQYF
cdr3_nt: TGCAGCGCCCAGAGATCTGCTCAAGAGACCCAGTACTTC
v_call: TRBV29-1
j_call: TRBJ2-5
d_call: .
clone_size: .

cdr3_aa: CAWSDLDRRANYGYTF
cdr3_nt: TGTGCCTGGAGTGACCTAGACAGGAGAGCTAACTATGGCTACACCTTC
v_call: TRBV30
j_call: TRBJ1-2
d_call: .
clone_size: few

cdr3_aa: CSVDYRGGTDTQYF
cdr3_nt: TGCAGCGTGGATTACAGGGGAGGCACAGATACGCAGTATTTT
v_call: TRBV29-1
j_call: TRBJ2-3
d_call: TRBD1
clone_size: .

cdr3_aa: CASSLNIGSREQYF
cdr3_nt: TGTGCCAGCAGCTTAAATATTGGCAGTCGGGAGCAGTACTTC
v_call: TRBV7-9
j_call: TRBJ2-7
d_call: .
clone_size: .

cdr3_aa: CASSVEGLAEETQYF
cdr3_nt: TGTGCCAGCAGCGTAGAGGGACTAGCGGAAGAGACCCAGTACTTC
v_call: TRBV9
j_call: TRBJ2-5
d_call: TRBD2
clone_size: .